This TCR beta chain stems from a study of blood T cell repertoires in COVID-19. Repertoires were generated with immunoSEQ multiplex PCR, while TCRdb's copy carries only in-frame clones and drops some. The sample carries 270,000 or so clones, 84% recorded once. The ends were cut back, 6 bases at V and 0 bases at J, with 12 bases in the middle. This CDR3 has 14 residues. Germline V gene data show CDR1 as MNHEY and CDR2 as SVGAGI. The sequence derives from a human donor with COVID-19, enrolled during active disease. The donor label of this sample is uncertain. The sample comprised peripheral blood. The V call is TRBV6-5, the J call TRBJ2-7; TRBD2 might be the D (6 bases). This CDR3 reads CASRAAGSSYEQYF. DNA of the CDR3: TGTGCCAGCAGAGCAGCGGGTAGCTCCTACGAGCAGTACTTC.